What follows describes a single T cell receptor beta chain. Across under 25 US areas, participants ranged in age from about 18 to 90 years. This sample is part of a study of blood T cell repertoires in COVID-19. At the level of the study: Samples representing acute and convalescent COVID-19 were sourced from the United States, Italy and Spain. PBMCs, B-cell-depleted T cells, or T cells provided the cDNA or gDNA that made up the material.

As processed by the authors: Amplification from reference gene primers served as the basis for estimated nucleated cell counts. The repertoire was sequenced with immunoSEQ multiplex PCR; TCRdb's copy has only in-frame clones and lacks some. The V and J calls and clone size are taken from that table; D and trimming were inferred from the DNA. The table includes around 200,000 clones, about nine tenths detected once. The sequence came from a middle-aged woman with acute COVID-19. Specimen: PBMCs or T cells enriched from blood (not recorded which).

The CDR3, as DNA: TGTGCCAGCAGTCCTCTACCGGGGGGAGGCTACACCTTC. It translates to CASSPLPGGGYTF. The chain uses TRBV12-3 or TRBV12-4 and TRBJ1-2; maybe TRBD1 (5 bases). The V end was cut by 5 bases, the J end by 8 bases, with 15 bases between. CDR3 length: 13 residues.